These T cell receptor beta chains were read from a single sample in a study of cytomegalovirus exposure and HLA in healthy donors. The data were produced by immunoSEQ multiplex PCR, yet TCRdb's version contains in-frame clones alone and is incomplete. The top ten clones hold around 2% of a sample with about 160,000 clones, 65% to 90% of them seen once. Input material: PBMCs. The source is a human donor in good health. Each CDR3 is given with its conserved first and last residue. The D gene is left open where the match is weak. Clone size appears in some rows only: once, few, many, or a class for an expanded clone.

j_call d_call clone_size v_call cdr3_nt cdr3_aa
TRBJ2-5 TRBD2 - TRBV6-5 TGTGCCAGCAGTTTTAGCGGGGGGCGGGAGACCCAGTACTTC CASSFSGGRETQYF
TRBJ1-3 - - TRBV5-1 TGCGCCAGCAGCGCAGGCTCTGGAAACACCATATATTTT CASSAGSGNTIYF
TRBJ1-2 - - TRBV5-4 TGTGCCAGCAGCTTGTTCGGGGGATCCCATGGCTACACCTTC CASSLFGGSHGYTF
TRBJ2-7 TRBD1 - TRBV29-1 TGCAGCGCCAGAAGGACAGGGACGGACGAGCAGTACTTC CSARRTGTDEQYF
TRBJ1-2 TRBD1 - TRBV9 TGTGCCAGCAGCGGGGGACAGTCCTATGGCTACACCTTC CASSGGQSYGYTF
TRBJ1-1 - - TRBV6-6 TGTGCCAGCAGTTCCGGGGGGAACACTGAAGCTTTCTTT CASSSGGNTEAFF
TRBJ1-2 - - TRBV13 TGTGCCAGCAGCCAACGCGGGTATGGCTACACCTTC CASSQRGYGYTF
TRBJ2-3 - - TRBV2 TGTGCCAGCTGGGGGGGGGCCATCACAGATACGCAGTATTTT CASWGGAITDTQYF
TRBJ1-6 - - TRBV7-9 TGTGCCAGCAGCCTGATTCTGACAGATTTAAATTCACCCCTCCACTTT CASSLILTDLNSPLHF
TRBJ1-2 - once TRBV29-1 TGCAGCGTTGGCAGGGTGTCTAACTATGGCTACACCTTC CSVGRVSNYGYTF
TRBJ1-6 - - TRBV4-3 TGCGCCAGCAGCCAAGTGTTCGGAGGCTCCTATAATTCACCCCTCCACTTT CASSQVFGGSYNSPLHF
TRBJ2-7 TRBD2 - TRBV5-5 TGTGCCAGCAGCTCTCTAGCGGGGGGACCCTACGAGCAGTACTTC CASSSLAGGPYEQYF
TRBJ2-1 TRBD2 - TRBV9 TGTGCCAGCAGCGCAACGTCCGGGACTACAAATGAGCAGTTCTTC CASSATSGTTNEQFF
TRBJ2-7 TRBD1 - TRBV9 TGTGCCAGCAGCTCTGGAACAGGGGGCAGCGAGCAGTACTTC CASSSGTGGSEQYF
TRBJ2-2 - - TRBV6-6 TGTGCCAGCAGTCCACCCGCGGGTGATGGGACCGGGGAGCTGTTTTTT CASSPPAGDGTGELFF
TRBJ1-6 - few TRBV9 TGTGCCAGCAGCCCCAGACGAGGGATAAATTCACCCCTCCACTTT CASSPRRGINSPLHF
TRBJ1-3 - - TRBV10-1 TGCGCCAGCAGCGCGGACAGCTCTGGAAACACCATATATTTT CASSADSSGNTIYF
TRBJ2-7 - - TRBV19 TGTGCCAGTAGTCTCATTGGGGGGGCGAGGGAGCAGTACTTC CASSLIGGAREQYF
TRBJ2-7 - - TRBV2 TGTGCCAGCAACACCATCGGAGACAGTCACTACGAGCAGTACTTC CASNTIGDSHYEQYF
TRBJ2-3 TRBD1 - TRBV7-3 TGTGCCAGCAGCTTAATGGGGGGACAGGGTGTGCCAGATACGCAGTATTTT CASSLMGGQGVPDTQYF
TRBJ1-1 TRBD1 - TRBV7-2 TGTGCCAGCAGCTCACCGATTCAACAGGGACAGGCTTTCTTT CASSSPIQQGQAFF
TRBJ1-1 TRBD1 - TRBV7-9 TGTGCCAGCAGCTCCTCGACAGGGGATACTGAAGCTTTCTTT CASSSSTGDTEAFF
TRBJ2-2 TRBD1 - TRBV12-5 TGTGCTAGTGGTCGACAGGGGTTGTCCGGGGAGCTGTTTTTT CASGRQGLSGELFF
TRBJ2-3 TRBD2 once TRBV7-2 TGTGCCAGCAGCTTAGCGGGGGGGAGCACAGATACGCAGTATTTT CASSLAGGSTDTQYF
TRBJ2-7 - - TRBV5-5 TGTGCCAGCAGTCGGGTCGGGGGGCTCTCCTACGAGCAGTACTTC CASSRVGGLSYEQYF
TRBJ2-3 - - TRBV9 TGTGCCAGCAGCGTAGACATAGGAGGGGCAGATACGCAGTATTTT CASSVDIGGADTQYF
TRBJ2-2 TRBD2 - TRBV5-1 TGCGCCAGCAGCTCCGGGACTAGCGCCGGGGAGCTGTTTTTT CASSSGTSAGELFF
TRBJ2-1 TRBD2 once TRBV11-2 TGTGCCAGCACCCCTAGGCCCGGGGGGGGCCACAATGAGCAGTTCTTC CASTPRPGGGHNEQFF
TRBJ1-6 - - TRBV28 TGTGCCAGCAGAAGGACAGTCAACTCCTATAATTCACCCCTCCACTTT CASRRTVNSYNSPLHF
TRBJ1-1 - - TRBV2 TGTGCCAGCAGTGAGGGGGCTGGTGAAGCTTTCTTT CASSEGAGEAFF